This T cell receptor beta chain came from a study of yellow fever vaccine responses in identical twins. The study's findings and limits: Twins' vaccine T cell responses reportedly seemed partly convergent and partly personalized.

With respect to this clonotype: What it binds is not known.

Germline loops: CDR1 SEHNR, CDR2 FQNEAQ (reference sequence). This CDR3 is 15 amino acids long. Losses at the gene ends were 5 bases for V and 3 bases for J; bases not matched to a gene: 6. TCRdb analysed the RT-PCR reads with MiXCR anew, one entry per CDR3 protein. This table holds 1,000 or so distinct CDR3 sequences, 65% to 85% found once. This sequence joins TRBV7-9 and TRBJ2-1; 8 bases map to TRBD1. This TCR derives from a female donor who received the yellow fever vaccine. The specimen was T cells from blood (PBMCs), unsorted or a sorted subset (not recorded which), collected before or after yellow fever vaccination (not recorded which). CDR3 region: CASSLMTGVYNEQFF. CDR3 coding DNA: TGTGCCAGCAGCCTCATGACAGGGGTCTACAATGAGCAGTTCTTC.